This T cell receptor (beta chain) is from a study of identical twins. Study-level findings and limits: Out-of-frame alpha sequences that twins shared showed excess low generation probability. Carriage of fewer insertions was seen in abundant cord blood beta clonotypes, whereas memory repertoires showed none.

It was template switching that added a universal primer site, and there were unique molecular identifiers on the cDNA. Each CDR3 protein gets one entry after TCRdb re-called the 5' RACE reads with MiXCR. The table records approximately 1.8 million distinct CDR3 sequences, 25% to 35% of them present only once. There are a few counts of this clonotype. The antigen remains unidentified. The V gene's germline CDR1 is SGHDN and CDR2 FVKESK. The CDR3 runs 16 residues. With V trimmed by 2 bases and J by 7 bases, 13 bases remained unmatched. The TCR originated in a newborn girl in good health. What was sequenced was cord blood. V is TRBV14 and J is TRBJ2-7; 8 bases fit TRBD1. The CDR3 is CASSQLPTGVFVEQYF. CDR3 nucleotides: TGTGCCAGCAGCCAACTACCGACAGGGGTGTTTGTTGAGCAGTACTTC.